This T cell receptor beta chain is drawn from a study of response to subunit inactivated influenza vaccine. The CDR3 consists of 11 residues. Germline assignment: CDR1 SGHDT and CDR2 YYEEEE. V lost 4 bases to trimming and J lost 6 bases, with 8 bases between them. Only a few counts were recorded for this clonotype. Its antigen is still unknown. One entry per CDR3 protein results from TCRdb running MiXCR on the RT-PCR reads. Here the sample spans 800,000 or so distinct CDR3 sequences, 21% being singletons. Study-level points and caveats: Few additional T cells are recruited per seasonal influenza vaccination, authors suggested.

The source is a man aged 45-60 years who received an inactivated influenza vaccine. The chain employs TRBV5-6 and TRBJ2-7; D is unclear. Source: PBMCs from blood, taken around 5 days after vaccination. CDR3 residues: CASSQEREQYF. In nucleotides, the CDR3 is TGTGCCAGCAGCCAAGAGCGCGAGCAGTACTTC. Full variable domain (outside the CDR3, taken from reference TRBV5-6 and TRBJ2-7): DAGVTQSPTHLIKTRGQQVTLRCSPKSGHDTVSWYQQALGQGPQFIFQYYEEEERQRGNFPDRFSGHQFPNYSSELNVNALLLGDSALYLCASSQEREQYFGPGTRLTVT.